This T cell receptor beta chain appears in the sequencing data of a study of CD8+CD57+ T cells in acquired aplastic anemia. About the research overall: When averaged, DNA from sorted CD4+ and CD8+ cells came to about 2.9 ug. Study-level findings and limits: Patients and controls had CD8+ Simpson's diversity values that were not significantly distinct. The same twenty-nine CD8+ CDR3 sequences occurred in patients and in controls.

Genomic DNA, serving as template, underwent TCR beta VDJ and CDR3 profiling. From the reads, TCRdb called clonotypes with MiXCR, one entry per CDR3 protein. The sample consists of about 190,000 distinct CDR3 sequences, 40% to 55% of them appearing once. CD8+CD57+ cell expansion, shown by flow cytometry, had occurred in the patients selected for sequencing. Germline V gene lookup returns CDR1 ENHRY and CDR2 SYGVKD. The CDR3 has 17 residues. Notes on this clonotype: Its antigen is unknown. Relative to the germline gene, one junction end is altered; a read error may explain this.

The sequenced sample was sorted CD4+, CD8+, or CD8+CD57+ T cells (not recorded which) from PBMCs. V and J are TRBV10-3 and TRBJ2-6, with D hard to call. The receptor comes from a human donor with aplastic anemia. The CDR3 here is CASSYGLGFSGANVLTF. Written as DNA, the CDR3 is TGTGCCAGCAGTTACGGGCTAGGGTTCTCTGGGGCCAACGTCCTGACTTTC.